This TCR beta chain was identified during a study of blood T cell repertoires in COVID-19 (dated by TCRdb to the early 2020s). With regard to the full study: Samples covering the acute and convalescent phases of COVID-19 were provided by collaborators in the United States, Italy and Spain. The repertoires were released in a freely available public database intended as a resource for research on the immune response to SARS-CoV-2. Samples were obtained from the ongoing ImmuneRACE study (first 160 participants) and from 1,254 subjects provided by 6 global collaborators. The dataset comprised deeply sampled blood TCRbeta repertoires from subjects exposed to, actively infected with, or recovered from COVID-19. HLA class I and class II types, where available, came from metadata supplied by the sample provider rather than from assay-based typing. Nearly every sample came with metadata listing a de-identified subject ID, COVID-19 status, age in years and sex. The prospective study material was composed of cDNA or gDNA derived from T cells, B-cell-depleted T cells, or PBMCs. Results and caveats for the whole study, not just this receptor: How much clinical and demographic metadata was included differed by source and by participant, and the metadata was provided uncurated.

In the prospective study, participants were about 18 to 90 years old, resided in under 30 geographic areas of the United States, and were enrolled through a virtual design. To assign participants to cohorts, the prospective study relied on clinical history that participants themselves reported in a screening survey and a study questionnaire. Recovered participants in ImmuneRACE Cohort 3 were defined by two consecutive negative NP/OP PCR tests, clearance by a healthcare professional, or resolution of symptoms. In the prospective study, whole blood, serum and a nasopharyngeal or oropharyngeal swab were collected from each participant by mobile phlebotomists. Over a roughly 2-month period, participants in the prospective study had the option of providing additional blood draws and questionnaires. Before DNA extraction, prospective study blood samples were shipped either frozen or at room temperature.

CDR1 and CDR2 were assigned from the germline V gene as ENHRY and SYGVKD. Including the terminal cysteine and phenylalanine, the CDR3 comprises 16 residues. Only CDR3 DNA remains: 48 bases, in frame from the first base. From V the trimming removes 3 bases and from J it removes 7 bases, while the gene matches leave 6 bases of the junction unaccounted for. TCRbeta CDR3 regions were amplified from genomic DNA by means of the immunoSEQ Assay, a bias-controlled multiplex PCR. The authors' pipeline ran thus. Nucleated cell counts per sample were estimated from amplification of reference gene primers within the assay. To quantify the absolute abundance of each unique TCRbeta CDR3 rearrangement, sequence reads were collapsed and filtered. For each sample, productive Simpson clonality was calculated as the square root of Simpson's diversity index across productive rearrangements. The table was pulled from immuneACCESS by TCRdb, which kept in-frame rearrangements only. Such tables lose some clones; where checked, under half of the loss comes from unresolved V genes, and the rest has no known cause. The DNA gave D and trimming, while V, J and clone size come from that table. The sample table lists fewer than 350,000 clones, around 85% of them with a count of one. Of the sample, around 2.5% is held by the ten largest clones.

In regard to this clone: Which antigen it targets is not known. Base-call qualities are not available, and no considerably larger clone is one nucleotide away.

The specimen sequenced was PBMCs or T cells enriched from blood (not recorded which). The clonotype was recovered from a woman between 50 and 59 years old who had recovered from COVID-19. The chain couples TRBV10-3 to TRBJ1-6; 10 bases in the junction line up with TRBD1. The DNA sequence is as follows: TGTGCCATCAGTGAAACCGGGACAGGGGCAAATTCACCCCTCCACTTT. It codes for CAISETGTGANSPLHF.